Below, 26 T cell receptor beta chains from the same sample are listed, as sequenced in a study of T cell responses to AZD1222 COVID-19 vaccine (dated by TCRdb to about 2021). According to the study, the label for this sample's time point signals: baseline before first vaccination. Libraries were prepared through the immunoSEQ multiplex PCR assay. TCRdb's version of the immuneACCESS table is confined to in-frame rearrangements and falls short of the full clone set. An unresolved V gene accounts for under half of the shortfall where checked; the remainder is of unknown origin. Across this sample there are more than 95,000 clones, with 88% seen only once. About 2.3% of the sample is in the top ten clones. The sequencing used peripheral blood, collected on day 0 of AZD1222 vaccination. Receptor source: an adult in good health.

The J gene is TRBJ1-5, the V gene TRBV3-1 (or the pseudogene TRBV3-2); D remains unclear. V was trimmed by 4 bases and J by 2 bases, leaving 12 bases between them. This CDR3 comprises 15 residues. Germline assignment: CDR1 LGHDT and CDR2 YNNKEL (reference sequence). The CDR3 loop is CASSPGPQGNQPQHF. The CDR3, as DNA: TGTGCCAGCAGCCCGGGCCCCCAGGGCAATCAGCCCCAGCATTTT.

This clone has just a few counts. The rearrangement joins TRBV4-1 to TRBJ2-1; 12 positions match TRBD2. The junction had 8 bases not matched to a gene; V was cut back by 0 bases and J by 5 bases. The CDR3 length is 18 residues. In germline, CDR1 is MGHRA, CDR2 YSYEKL. CDR3 residues: CASSQDGLLAGGHNEQFF. The CDR3 coding sequence is TGCGCCAGCAGCCAAGATGGATTACTAGCGGGAGGCCACAATGAGCAGTTCTTC.

V usage is TRBV6-2 or TRBV6-3 and J usage is TRBJ2-3; 7 nucleotides agree with TRBD2. The CDR3 runs to 16 residues. J was trimmed by 2 bases and V by 6 bases; bases with no gene match: 11. Germline CDR1 MNHEY, CDR2 SVGEGT. CDR3 nucleotide sequence: TGTGCCAGCAGCCCTCCCGGGACTAACAACACAGATACGCAGTATTTT. Translated: CASSPPGTNNTDTQYF.

This sequence joins TRBV4-1 and TRBJ2-7; TRBD1 might be the D (6 bases). From germline, CDR1 is MGHRA and CDR2 YSYEKL. The length of the CDR3 is 16 residues. Trimming left V 4 bases short and J 0 bases short, with 16 bases between. The CDR3 loop is CASSRMWTDSSYEQYF. CDR3 DNA: TGCGCCAGCAGCCGTATGTGGACAGACAGCTCCTACGAGCAGTACTTC.

The J gene is TRBJ1-1, the V gene TRBV25-1, with 7 nucleotides matching TRBD1. Germline V gene lookup returns CDR1 MGHDK and CDR2 SYGVNS. CDR3 length: 14 amino acids. V lost 6 bases and J lost 0; bases outside the gene matches: 4. This CDR3 is CASRGDSLNTEAFF. For the CDR3, the DNA is TGTGCCAGCAGGGGGGACAGTTTGAACACTGAAGCTTTCTTT. Supplemented by reference TRBV25-1 and TRBJ1-1, the full variable domain reads EADIYQTPRYLVIGTGKKITLECSQTMGHDKMYWYQQDPGMELHLIHYSYGVNSTEKGDLSSESTVSRIRTEHFPLTLESARPSHTSQYLCASRGDSLNTEAFFGQGTRLTVV.

This clone was seen only a few times. The chain combines TRBV10-2 with TRBJ1-4; weak D call: TRBD1 (5 bases). This CDR3 comprises 13 residues. Germline CDR1 and CDR2: WSHSY and SAAADI. V lost 6 bases to trimming and J lost 6 bases, with 11 bases between them. CDR3 coding DNA: TGCGCCAGCAGCGGGGGGGTTTATGAAAAACTGTTTTTT. Its protein product is CASSGGVYEKLFF.

The V and J genes are TRBV19 and TRBJ1-1, with TRBD1 as a possible D gene (5 bases). Germline loops: CDR1 LNHDA, CDR2 SQIVND (reference sequence). V lost 8 bases and J lost 4, with 14 bases in between. The CDR3 spans 13 residues. The CDR3 DNA sequence: TGTGCCAGTCGCCCTGGGGGAAGCACTGAAGCTTTCTTT. Translated, it gives CASRPGGSTEAFF.

The V call is TRBV20-1, the J call TRBJ2-7; D uncertain. Looked up from germline, CDR1 is DFQATT and CDR2 is SNEGSKA (reference sequence). V lost 5 bases and J 4 bases, leaving 9 bases between the germline ends. This CDR3 region has 11 residues. CDR3 in amino acids: CSALKRYEQYF. In DNA, the CDR3 is TGCAGTGCTCTGAAGCGATACGAGCAGTACTTC.

This chain links TRBV11-2 with TRBJ2-7, with D possibly TRBD1 on 6 matching bases. CDR1 and CDR2 (germline): SGHAT, FQNNGV. V lost 0 bases and J lost 2, with 14 bases in between. The CDR3 extends over 16 amino acids. The CDR3 nucleotides are TGTGCCAGCAGCTTAGAAGGTCACAGGGCTACCTACGAGCAGTACTTC. It encodes CASSLEGHRATYEQYF.

This clone has a single count. The V call is TRBV28, the J call TRBJ1-1, with D maybe TRBD1 (6 bases). Trimming left V 4 bases short and J 1 base short, with 13 bases between. CDR1 and CDR2 from the germline V gene are MDHEN and SYDVKM. The CDR3 has 15 residues. The CDR3 bases are TGTGCCAGCAGTTCTAGCGGACAGACGAACACTGAAGCTTTCTTT. Amino acids: CASSSSGQTNTEAFF.

The sample holds one count of this clone. J is TRBJ1-1 and V is TRBV5-1; no reliable D call. CDR1 and CDR2 (germline): SGHRS, YFSETQ. The CDR3 loop spans 15 amino acids. The V gene lost 1 base and the J gene lost 1 base, with 11 bases spanning the gap. The CDR3 is CASSLSPGSNTEAFF. For the CDR3, the DNA is TGCGCCAGCAGCTTGTCCCCTGGATCGAACACTGAAGCTTTCTTT.

This chain connects TRBV28 to TRBJ2-5; possibly TRBD1 or TRBD2 for D (6 bases each). Germline V CDR1 and CDR2: MDHEN, SYDVKM. V lost 7 bases to trimming and J lost 9 bases, with 12 bases between them. This CDR3 region has 11 residues. This CDR3 is CASKVRGAQYF. In DNA form, the CDR3 reads TGTGCCAGCAAAGTAAGGGGGGCCCAGTACTTC.

This clone has just one count. The rearrangement joins TRBV3-1 (or the pseudogene TRBV3-2) to TRBJ1-5, with D unclear. Germline V gene lookup returns CDR1 LGHDT and CDR2 YNNKEL (reference sequence). V lost 0 bases to trimming and J lost 7 bases, with 16 bases between them. There are 16 residues in the CDR3. The CDR3 is CASSQDGGQGGQPQHF. The CDR3 DNA reads as TGTGCCAGCAGCCAAGACGGAGGGCAAGGAGGGCAGCCCCAGCATTTT.

V gene TRBV5-6 combines with J gene TRBJ2-7; D ambiguous. The CDR3 length is 14 residues. The germline V gene has CDR1 SGHDT and CDR2 YYEEEE. The V end lost 1 base, the J end lost 0 bases, and 8 bases lay between the germline ends. The CDR3 here is CASSLLRSSYEQYF. For the CDR3, the DNA is TGTGCCAGCAGCTTGCTCCGGAGCTCCTACGAGCAGTACTTC. The full variable domain, in which reference TRBV5-6 and TRBJ2-7 provide the parts outside the CDR3, is DAGVTQSPTHLIKTRGQQVTLRCSPKSGHDTVSWYQQALGQGPQFIFQYYEEEERQRGNFPDRFSGHQFPNYSSELNVNALLLGDSALYLCASSLLRSSYEQYFGPGTRLTVT.

The chain is built from TRBV15 and TRBJ1-5; 7 bases are shared with TRBD1. Looked up from germline, CDR1 is LNHNV and CDR2 is YYDKDF (reference sequence). The length of the CDR3 is 14 residues. Losses at the gene ends were 5 bases for V and 8 bases for J; bases not matched to a gene: 9. The CDR3 region has the DNA TGTGCCACCAGCCCCCGACAGGGCCCGGAGCCCCAGCATTTT. Translating gives CATSPRQGPEPQHF. Together with reference TRBV15 and TRBJ1-5, the CDR3 gives the full variable domain: DAMVIQNPRYQVTQFGKPVTLSCSQTLNHNVMYWYQQKSSQAPKLLFHYYDKDFNNEADTPDNFQSRRPNTSFCFLDIRSPGLGDTAMYLCATSPRQGPEPQHFGDGTRLSIL.

V gene TRBV7-2 combines with J gene TRBJ2-1, with 13 bases identical to TRBD2. After removal of 2 bases from V and 7 bases from J, the junction contained 8 bases not matched to a gene. This CDR3 region has 17 residues. From germline, CDR1 is SGHTA and CDR2 FQGNSA. The CDR3 protein is CASSLWTSGRRGNEQFF. In nucleotides, the CDR3 is TGTGCCAGCAGCTTATGGACTAGCGGGAGAAGGGGAAATGAGCAGTTCTTC.

The chain carries TRBV6-5 and TRBJ1-5; D not resolved. The V end lost 9 bases, the J end lost 0 bases, and 12 bases lay between the germline ends. The CDR3 contains 14 residues. Germline CDR1 and CDR2: MNHEY and SVGAGI. The CDR3 DNA is TGTGCCAGTCACGAGGCGGTTAGCAATCAGCCCCAGCATTTT. Residues: CASHEAVSNQPQHF.

This sequence joins TRBV5-1 and TRBJ2-1, with TRBD2 matching 7 bases. The germline V gene encodes CDR1 SGHRS and CDR2 YFSETQ. The length of the CDR3 is 16 residues. Germline trimming cut 1 base from V and 4 bases from J; bases unmatched to any gene: 8. The CDR3 region has the DNA TGCGCCAGCAGCTTGAGATTTGGCGGGGGTTACAATGAGCAGTTCTTC. Its protein product is CASSLRFGGGYNEQFF.

This chain uses TRBV19 with TRBJ1-5; D gene ambiguous. Germline V gene sequence: CDR1 LNHDA, CDR2 SQIVND (reference sequence). The length of the CDR3 is 19 residues. V was cut by 1 base and J by 7 bases, with 26 bases left in between. The CDR3 here is CASSIGGGKGVPARQPQHF. CDR3 coding DNA: TGTGCCAGTAGTATAGGAGGAGGGAAGGGTGTTCCAGCGAGACAGCCCCAGCATTTT.

The chain uses TRBV7-9 and TRBJ2-7; 7 nucleotides line up with TRBD1. Germline V lookup: CDR1 SEHNR, CDR2 FQNEAQ (reference sequence). This CDR3 contains 14 residues. The J segment lost 0 bases and the V segment lost 5 bases, leaving 4 bases of the junction unmatched. The CDR3 DNA follows: TGTGCCAGCAGCGACTACAGGGGCTCCTACGAGCAGTACTTC. Residues: CASSDYRGSYEQYF.

This clone appeared a single time. V gene TRBV29-1 combines with J gene TRBJ2-1; 7 bases align to TRBD1. The CDR3 contains 13 residues. J gave up 9 bases and V 7 bases, and 12 bases lay outside the gene matches. CDR1 and CDR2 (germline): SQVTM, ANQGSEA. The CDR3 region has the DNA TGCAGCGCGGCGACAGGGAGCCTCGGTGAGCAGTTCTTC. Protein: CSAATGSLGEQFF.

The V and J genes are TRBV14 and TRBJ1-2; no clear D. The CDR3 length is 15 residues. V lost 0 bases, J lost 2 bases, and 10 bases lay in between. Germline V CDR1 and CDR2: SGHDN, FVKESK. CDR3 bases: TGTGCCAGCAGCCAAGATGCCGGCTCAAACTATGGCTACACCTTC. Amino acids: CASSQDAGSNYGYTF.

This clone was recorded a few times. The chain couples TRBV2 to TRBJ1-1; 7 positions agree with TRBD1. Per the germline V gene, CDR1 is SNHLY and CDR2 is FYNNEI. CDR3 length equals 15 residues. Trimming took 7 bases from V and 1 from J; bases not matched to a gene: 9. The CDR3 sequence: CASKRETGRNTEAFF. CDR3 in DNA: TGTGCCAGCAAGAGGGAGACAGGGAGGAACACTGAAGCTTTCTTT.

The genes are TRBV10-1 and TRBJ2-1, with 8 bases aligning to TRBD2. This CDR3 region has 12 residues. Germline V lookup: CDR1 WNHNN, CDR2 SYGVQD (reference sequence). V gave up 5 bases and J gave up 8 bases; unmatched junction bases: 2. The CDR3, as DNA: TGCGCCAGCAGTTTTAGCGGGGATGAGCAGTTCTTC. Translated: CASSFSGDEQFF.

The sample holds one count of this clone. V usage is TRBV5-1 and J usage is TRBJ2-3; 14 bases are shared with TRBD2. The CDR3 runs to 21 residues. Looked up from germline, CDR1 is SGHRS and CDR2 is YFSETQ. The trim removed 4 bases at V and 1 base at J, leaving 17 bases unmatched. The DNA for the CDR3 is TGCGCCAGCAGCCCGAGGGGACTAGCGGGAGATAGGATTTCTCGCACAGATACGCAGTATTTT. Its protein is CASSPRGLAGDRISRTDTQYF.

The V and J genes are TRBV6-6 and TRBJ2-2, with D unclear. V was trimmed by 10 bases and J by 5 bases, leaving 5 bases between them. CDR1 and CDR2 from the germline V gene are MNHNY and SVGAGI (reference sequence). The CDR3 length is 10 residues. CDR3 sequence: CATRTGELFF. As DNA, the CDR3 is TGTGCCACCCGAACCGGGGAGCTGTTTTTT.